This TCR beta chain was captured by sequencing in a study of T cell repertoires in ileal Crohn's disease. Study-level background: Median disease duration was nearly eight years; around 35% smoked at surgery. About half received postoperative treatment, about ten with thiopurines and 15 to 20 anti-TNF.

Per sample, around 0.55 micrograms of biopsy DNA were TCRB immunosequenced. Data came from immunoSEQ multiplex PCR; TCRdb stores just in-frame clones and leaves some out. The sample includes roughly 8,400 clones, 70% to 90% of them seen just once. This receptor was obtained from an adult with Crohn's disease. The material sequenced was ileal tissue.

The CDR3 sequence: CASSFRGAVADTQYF. CDR3 DNA: TGTGCCAGCAGCTTCCGGGGGGCGGTGGCAGATACGCAGTATTTT. The chain links TRBV11-2 to TRBJ2-3; D may be TRBD2 (7 bases). The CDR3 runs 15 residues. The germline V and J ends were trimmed by 3 bases and 4 bases, with 14 bases remaining between them. Germline CDR1 SGHAT, CDR2 FQNNGV.